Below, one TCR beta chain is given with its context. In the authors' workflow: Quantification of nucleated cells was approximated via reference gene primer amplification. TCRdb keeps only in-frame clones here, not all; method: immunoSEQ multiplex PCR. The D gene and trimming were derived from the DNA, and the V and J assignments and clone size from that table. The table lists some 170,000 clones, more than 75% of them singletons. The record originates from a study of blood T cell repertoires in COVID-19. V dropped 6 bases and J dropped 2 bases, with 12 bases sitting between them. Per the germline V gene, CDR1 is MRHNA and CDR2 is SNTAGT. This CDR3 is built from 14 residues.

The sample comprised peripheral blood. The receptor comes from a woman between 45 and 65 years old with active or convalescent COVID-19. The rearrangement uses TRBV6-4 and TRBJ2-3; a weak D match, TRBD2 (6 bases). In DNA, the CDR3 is TGTGCCAGCAGCCGGGGACTCCCCACAGATACGCAGTATTTT. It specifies CASSRGLPTDTQYF.